What follows is one T cell receptor beta chain and its context. Profiling relied on immunoSEQ multiplex PCR, and the TCRdb table lists in-frame clones only, not all of them. This sample carries over 200,000 clones, roughly 90% of them seen once, and the ten largest clones take approximately 10%. The data originate from a study of blood T cell repertoires in COVID-19. Study at large: There were acute and convalescent COVID-19 samples, and they came from the United States, Italy and Spain. Sources were T cells, B-cell-depleted T cells, or PBMCs; the material itself was cDNA or gDNA.

The CDR3 sequence is 16 residues long. V lost 5 bases, J lost 3 bases, and 7 bases stayed unmatched. CDR1 and CDR2 from the germline V gene are MNHEY and SMNVEV (reference sequence). The sequenced sample consisted of PBMCs or T cells enriched from blood (not recorded which). The sequence was collected from a man between 18 and 35 years old with acute COVID-19. This chain uses TRBV27 with TRBJ2-7; 13 bases map to TRBD2. The CDR3 nucleotides are TGTGCCAGCAGTCCCGGACTAGCGGGAGTTCTCTACGAGCAGTACTTC. Protein sequence: CASSPGLAGVLYEQYF.